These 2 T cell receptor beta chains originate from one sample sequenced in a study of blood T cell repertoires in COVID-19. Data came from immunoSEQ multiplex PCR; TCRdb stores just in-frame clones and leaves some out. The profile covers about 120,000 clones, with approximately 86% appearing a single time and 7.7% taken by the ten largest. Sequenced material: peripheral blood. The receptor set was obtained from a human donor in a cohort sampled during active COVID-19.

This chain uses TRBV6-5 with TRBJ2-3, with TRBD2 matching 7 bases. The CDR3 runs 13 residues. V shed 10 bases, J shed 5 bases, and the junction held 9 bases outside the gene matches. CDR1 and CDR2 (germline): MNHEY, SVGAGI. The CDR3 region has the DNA TGTGCCACTGGACTAGAGAGGGGAGATACGCAGTATTTT. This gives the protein CATGLERGDTQYF.

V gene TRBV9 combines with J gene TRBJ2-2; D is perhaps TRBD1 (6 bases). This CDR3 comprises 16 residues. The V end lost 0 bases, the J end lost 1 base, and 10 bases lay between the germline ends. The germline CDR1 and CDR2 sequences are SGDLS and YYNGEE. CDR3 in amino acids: CASSVERTVNTGELFF. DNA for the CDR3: TGTGCCAGCAGCGTAGAAAGGACAGTGAACACCGGGGAGCTGTTTTTT.